This TCR beta chain was obtained from a study of T-cell memory formation after mild COVID-19. Overall study: Largely donor-specific TCR clusters were found. Study-level results: Pre-infection memory carried some responding clones, suggesting that cross-reactive memory joined.

This clonotype was recorded a few times. The target antigen is unknown. There are 13 residues in the CDR3. Trimming removed 1 base at V and 3 bases at J, with 4 bases between. TCRdb redid the calling of the 5' RACE reads with MiXCR, one entry per CDR3 protein. The sample shows around 310,000 distinct CDR3 sequences, approximately 22% of them seen only once. This clonotype was obtained from a man younger than 35 who had mild COVID-19 (a few samples of this study predate the infection). Cell type and time point are not known. Sequencing input: PBMCs or a T cell subset sorted from them (not recorded which). The chain has TRBV12-3 or TRBV12-4 and TRBJ1-5; no clear D. CDR3 region: CASSLGINQPQHF. CDR3 coding DNA: TGTGCCAGCAGTTTAGGGATCAATCAGCCCCAGCATTTT.